A selection of T cell receptor beta chains follows, all from one sample in a study of blood T cell repertoires in COVID-19. Some clones are missing from TCRdb's copy, which holds only in-frame ones; the method was immunoSEQ multiplex PCR. The data hold more than 65,000 clones, with about nine tenths observed a single time. The source material was peripheral blood. The receptor source for this set is a man aged 45-60 years with active COVID-19. CDR3s include the opening cysteine and the closing phenylalanine or tryptophan. D genes are given only for firm matches. Clone size appears in some rows only: once, few, many, or a class for an expanded clone.

d_gene	v_gene	abundance	j_gene	CDR3aa	CDR3nt
.	TRBV19	.	TRBJ1-4	CASSMRPATNEKLFF	TGTGCCAGTAGTATGAGGCCTGCAACTAATGAAAAACTGTTTTTT
.	TRBV7-8	.	TRBJ1-4	CASSLGQSGKLFF	TGTGCCAGCAGCTTAGGACAAAGTGGAAAACTGTTTTTT
.	TRBV2	.	TRBJ2-2	CASSRSPTGELFF	TGTGCCAGCAGTCGGTCCCCCACCGGGGAGCTGTTTTTT
.	TRBV5-1	.	TRBJ1-1	CASSFQGRTEAFF	TGCGCCAGCAGCTTCCAGGGGCGTACTGAAGCTTTCTTT
.	TRBV19	.	TRBJ2-7	CATGNRSPYEQYF	TGTGCCACAGGGAACAGGTCCCCCTACGAGCAGTACTTC
TRBD1	TRBV6-2/TRBV6-3	.	TRBJ1-1	CASSYREGRGFMNTEAFF	TGTGCCAGCAGTTACCGCGAGGGCAGGGGGTTCATGAACACTGAAGCTTTCTTT
.	TRBV4-2	.	TRBJ2-7	CASSQDQGLTRGEQYF	TGTGCCAGCAGCCAAGATCAGGGACTGACGCGCGGCGAGCAGTACTTC
TRBD2	TRBV11-2	.	TRBJ2-7	CASSLGLAGSYEQYF	TGTGCCAGCAGCTTAGGACTAGCGGGGTCCTACGAGCAGTACTTC
TRBD1	TRBV27	.	TRBJ1-4	CASSLVQGARPEKLFF	TGTGCCAGCAGTTTAGTACAGGGGGCCAGACCGGAAAAACTGTTTTTT
TRBD1	TRBV19	.	TRBJ2-7	CASSTTDGQGDEQYF	TGTGCCAGTAGTACGACCGACGGACAGGGTGACGAGCAGTACTTC
TRBD1	TRBV29-1	.	TRBJ1-1	CSAILQGRAFF	TGCAGCGCTATCCTACAGGGGCGGGCTTTCTTT
TRBD2	TRBV19	.	TRBJ2-7	CASSTLAAGVHEQYF	TGTGCCAGTAGTACCCTCGCTGCGGGGGTCCACGAGCAGTACTTC
TRBD2	TRBV4-1	few	TRBJ2-3	CASSQVGLAGRLLTDTQYF	TGCGCCAGCAGCCAAGTTGGACTAGCGGGGCGCTTACTCACAGATACGCAGTATTTT
.	TRBV9	.	TRBJ2-7	CASSVEGVSSYEQYF	TGTGCCAGCAGCGTTGAAGGGGTAAGCTCCTACGAGCAGTACTTC
TRBD1	TRBV25-1	.	TRBJ2-7	CASSVPWDRGGGEQYF	TGTGCCAGCAGTGTCCCGTGGGACAGGGGCGGCGGGGAGCAGTACTTC
.	TRBV5-1	.	TRBJ2-5	CASSLSSGGETQYF	TGCGCCAGCAGCTTGTCGTCGGGTGGAGAGACCCAGTACTTC
.	TRBV11-2	.	TRBJ2-2	CASSPGGGGTGELFF	TGTGCCAGCAGCCCCGGAGGGGGGGGGACCGGGGAGCTGTTTTTT
.	TRBV7-9	.	TRBJ1-2	CASSLSGTQTHYGYTF	TGTGCCAGCAGCTTAAGCGGGACGCAAACACACTATGGCTACACCTTC
.	TRBV5-4	.	TRBJ1-1	CASSFDRNTEAFF	TGTGCCAGCAGCTTCGACAGAAACACTGAAGCTTTCTTT
TRBD1	TRBV5-6	.	TRBJ1-2	CASSYRTGGRYPNYGYTF	TGTGCCAGCAGCTATAGGACAGGCGGAAGATACCCTAACTATGGCTACACCTTC
.	TRBV5-4	.	TRBJ2-7	CASSLVQGPTEQYF	TGTGCCAGCAGCTTGGTCCAGGGGCCGACCGAGCAGTACTTC
TRBD1	TRBV2	once	TRBJ2-2	CASRPLGGQGAYGELFF	TGTGCCAGCAGACCTCTGGGGGGACAGGGGGCGTACGGGGAGCTGTTTTTT
TRBD1	TRBV27	.	TRBJ2-1	CASSTRQGARNEQFF	TGTGCCAGCAGTACCCGACAGGGGGCTCGTAATGAGCAGTTCTTC
TRBD1	TRBV28	.	TRBJ1-2	CASSSSTGGVSYTF	TGTGCCAGCAGCTCATCGACAGGGGGCGTTAGCTACACCTTC
TRBD2	TRBV29-1	once	TRBJ2-3	CSVVRGAGTDTQYF	TGCAGCGTTGTTAGGGGAGCGGGGACAGATACGCAGTATTTT
TRBD1	TRBV6-5	.	TRBJ2-7	CASSFLTGQGGHEQYF	TGTGCCAGCAGTTTCCTCACGGGACAGGGGGGGCACGAGCAGTACTTC
.	TRBV18	.	TRBJ1-1	CASSSRGTEAFF	TGTGCCAGCTCATCCCGAGGGACTGAAGCTTTCTTT
TRBD2	TRBV5-1	few	TRBJ2-3	CASSWEGDTQYF	TGCGCCAGCAGCTGGGAGGGAGATACGCAGTATTTT
TRBD1	TRBV5-4	few	TRBJ1-2	CASTPGTGGAWGYTF	TGTGCCAGCACCCCCGGGACAGGGGGCGCGTGGGGCTACACCTTC
.	TRBV28	.	TRBJ1-5	CASIEGDTPPQHF	TGTGCCAGCATCGAGGGGGACACCCCGCCCCAGCATTTT
.	TRBV6-6	.	TRBJ2-1	CASSPWAGARGNEQFF	TGTGCCAGCAGTCCTTGGGCAGGGGCGAGGGGAAATGAGCAGTTCTTC
TRBD1	TRBV7-9	.	TRBJ1-6	CASSLAQGQGYYNSPLHF	TGTGCCAGCAGCTTAGCCCAGGGACAGGGGTACTATAATTCACCCCTCCACTTT
TRBD2	TRBV7-3	.	TRBJ2-1	CASSRIHGTGTSTYNEQFF	TGTGCCAGCAGCCGGATACACGGAACCGGGACTAGCACCTACAATGAGCAGTTCTTC
.	TRBV5-6	.	TRBJ1-6	CASAGSYNSPLHF	TGTGCCAGCGCCGGGAGCTATAATTCACCCCTCCACTTT
TRBD1	TRBV19	.	TRBJ1-5	CASSIVRDRESYSNQPQHF	TGTGCCAGTAGTATCGTTAGGGACAGGGAATCTTATAGCAATCAGCCCCAGCATTTT
.	TRBV14	.	TRBJ1-2	CASSLESNYGYTF	TGTGCCAGCAGCCTTGAGTCTAACTATGGCTACACCTTC
TRBD1	TRBV6-5	.	TRBJ2-5	CASSYYGQGETQYF	TGTGCCAGCAGTTATTACGGACAGGGGGAGACCCAGTACTTC
TRBD1	TRBV18	.	TRBJ1-1	CASSQGANTEAFF	TGTGCCAGCTCACAGGGGGCGAACACTGAAGCTTTCTTT
TRBD2	TRBV7-2	.	TRBJ2-3	CASSLKRGGTDTQYF	TGTGCCAGCAGCTTAAAGCGGGGGGGCACAGATACGCAGTATTTT
TRBD2	TRBV7-2	.	TRBJ2-3	CASRGVGGLADTQYF	TGTGCCAGCAGGGGAGTGGGCGGACTAGCAGATACGCAGTATTTT
TRBD2	TRBV28	once	TRBJ2-3	CASRKGLNTDTQYF	TGTGCCAGCAGGAAGGGACTAAACACAGATACGCAGTATTTT
TRBD2	TRBV5-1	few	TRBJ2-5	CASSSTSGEKTQYF	TGCGCCAGCAGCTCCACTAGCGGGGAAAAGACCCAGTACTTC
TRBD2	TRBV25-1	.	TRBJ2-1	CASRAGVHNEQFF	TGTGCCAGTCGGGCGGGAGTTCACAATGAGCAGTTCTTC
TRBD1	TRBV5-1	.	TRBJ1-1	CASSQGQTWGTEAFF	TGCGCCAGCAGTCAGGGACAGACTTGGGGCACTGAAGCTTTCTTT
.	TRBV7-9	few	TRBJ2-7	CASSHRTDPTYEQYF	TGTGCCAGCAGCCATAGGACTGATCCAACCTACGAGCAGTACTTC
TRBD1	TRBV19	.	TRBJ2-7	CATPRDRKKKNSYEQYF	TGTGCCACCCCGAGGGACAGGAAAAAAAAGAACTCCTACGAGCAGTACTTC
TRBD2	TRBV5-1	.	TRBJ2-2	CASSSSSGRNTGELFF	TGCGCCAGCAGCTCTTCTAGCGGTAGGAACACCGGGGAGCTGTTTTTT
TRBD1	TRBV5-1	.	TRBJ2-5	CASSLGQGIQETQYF	TGCGCCAGCAGCTTGGGACAGGGGATCCAAGAGACCCAGTACTTC